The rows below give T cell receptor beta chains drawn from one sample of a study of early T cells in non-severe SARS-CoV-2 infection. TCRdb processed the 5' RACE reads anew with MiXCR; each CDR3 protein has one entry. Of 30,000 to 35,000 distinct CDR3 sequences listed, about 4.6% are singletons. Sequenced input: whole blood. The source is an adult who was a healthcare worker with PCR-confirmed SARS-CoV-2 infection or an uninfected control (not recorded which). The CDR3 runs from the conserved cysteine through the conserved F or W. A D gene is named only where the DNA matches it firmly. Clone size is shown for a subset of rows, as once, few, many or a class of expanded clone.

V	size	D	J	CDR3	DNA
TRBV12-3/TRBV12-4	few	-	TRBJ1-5	CASSEQGIGNQPQHF	TGTGCCAGCAGTGAGCAGGGTATCGGCAATCAGCCCCAGCATTTT
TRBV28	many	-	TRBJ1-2	CASNRDSNYGYTF	TGTGCCAGCAATCGGGACTCTAACTATGGCTACACCTTC
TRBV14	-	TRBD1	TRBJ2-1	CASSPQGQGYNEQFF	TGTGCCAGCAGCCCACAGGGACAGGGGTATAATGAGCAGTTCTTC
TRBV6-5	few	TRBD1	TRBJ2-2	CASSQPTGVNTGELFF	TGTGCCAGCAGCCAGCCGACAGGGGTTAACACCGGGGAGCTGTTTTTT
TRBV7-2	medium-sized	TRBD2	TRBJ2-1	CASSSGLAGGNEQFF	TGTGCCAGCAGCTCGGGACTAGCGGGGGGCAATGAGCAGTTCTTC
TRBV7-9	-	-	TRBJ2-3	CASSLGSTDTDTQYF	TGTGCCAGCAGCTTGGGGTCCACTGACACAGATACGCAGTATTTT
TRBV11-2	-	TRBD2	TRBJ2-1	CASSLVAGDSEQFF	TGTGCCAGCAGCTTAGTAGCGGGAGATAGTGAGCAGTTCTTC
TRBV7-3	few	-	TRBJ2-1	CASSLIPDNEQFF	TGTGCCAGCAGCTTAATCCCTGACAATGAGCAGTTCTTC
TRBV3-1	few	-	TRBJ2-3	CASSQVGVRGPDTQYF	TGTGCCAGCAGCCAAGTGGGGGTTAGGGGCCCAGATACGCAGTATTTT
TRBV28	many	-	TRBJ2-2	CASSTTGNTGELFF	TGTGCCAGCAGTACGACAGGAAACACCGGGGAGCTGTTTTTT
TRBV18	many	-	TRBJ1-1	CASSQGQNTEAFF	TGTGCCAGCTCACAGGGACAGAACACTGAAGCTTTCTTT
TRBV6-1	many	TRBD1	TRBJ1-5	CASKGTGDQPQHF	TGTGCCAGCAAGGGGACAGGGGATCAGCCCCAGCATTTT
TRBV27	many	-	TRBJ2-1	CASSLGGFYNEQFF	TGTGCCAGCAGTCTAGGGGGGTTCTACAATGAGCAGTTCTTC
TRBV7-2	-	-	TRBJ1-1	CASSSRKGFTEAFF	TGTGCCAGCAGCTCTCGGAAAGGGTTTACTGAAGCTTTCTTT
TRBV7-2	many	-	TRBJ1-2	CASSLLFQGIYGYTF	TGTGCCAGCAGCTTATTATTTCAAGGGATCTATGGCTACACCTTC
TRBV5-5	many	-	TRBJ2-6	CASSLGLLTGANVLTF	TGTGCCAGCAGCTTGGGACTGCTTACAGGGGCCAACGTCCTGACTTTC
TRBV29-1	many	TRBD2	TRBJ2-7	CSVEFPGGVYEQYF	TGCAGCGTTGAATTTCCGGGGGGAGTATACGAGCAGTACTTC
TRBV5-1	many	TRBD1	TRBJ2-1	CASSLATTGPYNEQFF	TGCGCCAGCAGCTTGGCCACGACAGGGCCCTACAATGAGCAGTTCTTC
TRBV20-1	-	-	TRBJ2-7	CIARGPKLYEQYF	TGCATCGCCCGGGGACCCAAGTTATACGAGCAGTACTTC
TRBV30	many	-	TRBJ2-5	CAWSVGLAVSAQYF	TGTGCCTGGAGTGTAGGGCTAGCAGTGTCGGCCCAGTACTTC
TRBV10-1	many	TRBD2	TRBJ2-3	CASSYSGSTDTQYF	TGCGCCAGCAGTTATAGCGGGAGCACAGATACGCAGTATTTT
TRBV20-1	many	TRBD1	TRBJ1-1	CSAEDRGRNTEAFF	TGCAGTGCGGAGGACAGGGGCCGGAACACTGAAGCTTTCTTT
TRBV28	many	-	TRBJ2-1	CASSYPGRQVSYNEQFF	TGTGCCAGCAGTTATCCGGGGCGCCAAGTCTCCTACAATGAGCAGTTCTTC
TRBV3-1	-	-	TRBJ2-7	CASSPARVSYEQYF	TGTGCCAGCAGCCCGGCGCGAGTCTCCTACGAGCAGTACTTC
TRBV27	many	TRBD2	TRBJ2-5	CASSTPRGGQETQYF	TGTGCCAGCAGTACCCCCCGCGGGGGTCAAGAGACCCAGTACTTC
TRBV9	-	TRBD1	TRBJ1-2	CASSVTPGQAYGYTF	TGTGCCAGCAGCGTGACTCCGGGACAGGCGTATGGCTACACCTTC
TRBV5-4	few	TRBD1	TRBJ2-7	CASSIRDRGLYEQYF	TGTGCCAGCAGCATCCGGGACAGGGGGCTCTACGAGCAGTACTTC
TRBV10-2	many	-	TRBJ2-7	CASTASYEQYF	TGCGCCAGCACGGCGTCCTACGAGCAGTACTTC
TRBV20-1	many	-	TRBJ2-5	CSASTLQETQYF	TGCAGTGCTAGTACTCTCCAAGAGACCCAGTACTTC
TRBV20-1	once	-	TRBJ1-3	CSAGDPEGGNTIYF	TGCAGTGCTGGGGACCCCGAAGGTGGAAACACCATATATTTT
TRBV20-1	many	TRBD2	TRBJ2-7	CSARGGTSGRAGPYEQYF	TGCAGTGCTAGAGGGGGGACTAGCGGGAGGGCCGGCCCCTACGAGCAGTACTTC
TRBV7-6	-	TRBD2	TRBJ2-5	CASSLASGRAGETQYF	TGTGCCAGCAGCTTGGCTAGCGGGAGGGCCGGAGAGACCCAGTACTTC
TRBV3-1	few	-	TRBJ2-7	CASSQGAEQYF	TGTGCCAGCAGCCAAGGGGCCGAGCAGTACTTC
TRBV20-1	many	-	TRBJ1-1	CSARGGAGHTEAFF	TGCAGTGCTAGAGGCGGGGCGGGGCACACTGAAGCTTTCTTT
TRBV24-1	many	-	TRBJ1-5	CATSDREGGLDQPQHF	TGTGCCACCAGTGATAGGGAGGGGGGGCTCGATCAGCCCCAGCATTTT
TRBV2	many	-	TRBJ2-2	CASSGTLNTGELFF	TGTGCCAGCAGTGGGACACTGAACACCGGGGAGCTGTTTTTT
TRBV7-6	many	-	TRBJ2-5	CASSLEAGRYQETQYF	TGTGCCAGCAGCTTAGAGGCGGGGAGGTACCAAGAGACCCAGTACTTC
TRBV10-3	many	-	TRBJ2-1	CAIGANGGREQFF	TGTGCCATCGGCGCCAATGGAGGGAGAGAGCAGTTCTTC
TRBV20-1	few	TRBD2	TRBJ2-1	CSAHGLAGNNEQFF	TGCAGTGCTCATGGACTAGCGGGGAACAATGAGCAGTTCTTC
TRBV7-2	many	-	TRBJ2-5	CASSSPGLPISEYF	TGTGCCAGCAGCTCACCGGGACTTCCTATTTCGGAATACTTC
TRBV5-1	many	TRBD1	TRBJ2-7	CASSVGTAYEQYF	TGCGCCAGCAGCGTCGGGACAGCCTACGAGCAGTACTTC
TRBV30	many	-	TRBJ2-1	CAWNPVLNEQFF	TGTGCCTGGAACCCAGTACTGAATGAGCAGTTCTTC
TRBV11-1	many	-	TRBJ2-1	CASSPGVGQFF	TGTGCCAGCAGCCCGGGGGTAGGGCAGTTCTTC
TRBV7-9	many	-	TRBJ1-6	CASSLASSLSSYNSPLHF	TGTGCCAGCAGCTTAGCCTCCAGTCTGAGCTCCTATAATTCACCCCTCCACTTT
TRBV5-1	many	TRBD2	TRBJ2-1	CASSPGLAGVSSYNEQFF	TGCGCCAGCAGCCCGGGACTAGCGGGGGTAAGCTCCTACAATGAGCAGTTCTTC
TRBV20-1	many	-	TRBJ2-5	CSAREDRGPQETQYF	TGCAGTGCTAGAGAGGATAGGGGCCCCCAAGAGACCCAGTACTTC
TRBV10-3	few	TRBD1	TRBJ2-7	CAIRDSGTATYEQYF	TGTGCCATCAGAGATTCCGGGACAGCTACCTACGAGCAGTACTTC
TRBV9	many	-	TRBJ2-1	CASSVPQGYNEQFF	TGTGCCAGCAGCGTACCACAAGGGTACAATGAGCAGTTCTTC
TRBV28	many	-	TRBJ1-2	CASSHKVGYTF	TGTGCCAGCAGTCACAAGGTTGGCTACACCTTC
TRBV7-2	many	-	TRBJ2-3	CASSEAITDTQYF	TGTGCCAGCAGCGAGGCCATTACAGATACGCAGTATTTT
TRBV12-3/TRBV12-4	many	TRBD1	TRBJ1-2	CASSPTGANYGYTF	TGTGCCAGCAGTCCGACAGGGGCCAACTATGGCTACACCTTC
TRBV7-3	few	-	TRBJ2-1	CASSLTRDVDNEQFF	TGTGCCAGCAGCTTAACTCGGGACGTCGACAATGAGCAGTTCTTC
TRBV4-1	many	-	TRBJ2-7	CASSHPVSGHYEQYF	TGCGCCAGCAGCCACCCGGTCTCGGGACACTACGAGCAGTACTTC
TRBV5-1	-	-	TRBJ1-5	CASSFDGIQPQHF	TGCGCCAGCAGCTTTGATGGGATACAGCCCCAGCATTTT
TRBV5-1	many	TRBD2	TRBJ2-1	CASSLTFSGGLYNEQFF	TGCGCCAGCAGCTTGACCTTTAGCGGGGGCCTCTACAATGAGCAGTTCTTC
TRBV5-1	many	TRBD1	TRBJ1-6	CASSPEIAGGSNSPLHF	TGCGCCAGCAGCCCAGAGATCGCAGGGGGCTCTAATTCACCCCTCCACTTT
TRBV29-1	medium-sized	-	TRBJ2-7	CSVVGHGGRDENEQYF	TGCAGCGTTGTGGGGCATGGGGGCAGGGATGAGAACGAGCAGTACTTC
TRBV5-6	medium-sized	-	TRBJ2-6	CASSQGLPGANVLTF	TGTGCCAGCAGCCAGGGACTTCCTGGGGCCAACGTCCTGACTTTC
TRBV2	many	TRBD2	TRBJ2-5	CASRLAGETQYF	TGTGCCAGCAGGCTAGCGGGAGAGACCCAGTACTTC
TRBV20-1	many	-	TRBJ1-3	CSARKGTSSGNTIYF	TGCAGTGCTAGAAAGGGGACCAGCTCTGGAAACACCATATATTTT